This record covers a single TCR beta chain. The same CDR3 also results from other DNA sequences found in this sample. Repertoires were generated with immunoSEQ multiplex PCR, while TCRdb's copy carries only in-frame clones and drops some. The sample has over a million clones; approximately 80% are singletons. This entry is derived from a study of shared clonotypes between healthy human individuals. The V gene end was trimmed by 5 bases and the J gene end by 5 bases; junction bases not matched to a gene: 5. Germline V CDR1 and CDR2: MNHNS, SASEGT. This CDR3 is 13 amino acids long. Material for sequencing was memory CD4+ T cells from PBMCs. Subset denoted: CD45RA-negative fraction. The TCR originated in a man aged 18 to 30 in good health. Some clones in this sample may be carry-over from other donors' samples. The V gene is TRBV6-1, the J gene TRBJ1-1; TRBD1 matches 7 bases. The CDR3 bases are TGTGCCAGCAGTCCACAGGGGAGTACTGAAGCTTTCTTT. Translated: CASSPQGSTEAFF.